The T cell receptor beta chain described here comes from a study of metastatic and nonmetastatic thyroid tumors. TCRdb re-processed the PCR reads through MiXCR. Of under 9,500 clones listed, roughly 23% are singletons. V shed 0 bases and J shed 2 bases, with 16 bases lying between them. The germline gives CDR1 DFQATT, CDR2 SNEGSKA (reference sequence). This CDR3 is 16 amino acids long. Prior to thyroid surgery, none of the patients had received any treatment. This receptor was obtained from a female donor with papillary thyroid cancer or a benign thyroid nodule (not recorded which). Some clones in this sample may be carry-over from other donors' samples. The V gene is TRBV20-1, the J gene TRBJ1-1; D might be TRBD1 (5 bases). The sample comprised tumor tissue. CDR3 DNA sequence: TGCAGTGCTAGAGATTGGGGCGCAGGGTTTAACACTGAAGCTTTCTTT. Translated, it gives CSARDWGAGFNTEAFF.